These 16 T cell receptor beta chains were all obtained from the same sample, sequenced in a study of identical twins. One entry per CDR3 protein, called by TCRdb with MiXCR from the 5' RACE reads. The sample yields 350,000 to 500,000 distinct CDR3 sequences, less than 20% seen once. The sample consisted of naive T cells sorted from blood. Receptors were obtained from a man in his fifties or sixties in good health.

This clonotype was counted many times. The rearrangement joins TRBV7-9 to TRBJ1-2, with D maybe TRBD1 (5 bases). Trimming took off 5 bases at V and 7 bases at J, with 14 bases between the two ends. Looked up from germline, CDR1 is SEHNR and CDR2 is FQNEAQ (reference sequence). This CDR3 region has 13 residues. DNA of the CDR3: TGTGCCAGCAGCCGCAGGGTACCGGGTGGCTACACCTTC. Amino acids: CASSRRVPGGYTF. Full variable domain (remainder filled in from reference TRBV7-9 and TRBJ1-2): DTGVSQNPRHKITKRGQNVTFRCDPISEHNRLYWYRQTLGQGPEFLTYFQNEAQLEKSRLLSDRFSAERPKGSFSTLEIQRTEQGDSAMYLCASSRRVPGGYTFGSGTRLTVV.

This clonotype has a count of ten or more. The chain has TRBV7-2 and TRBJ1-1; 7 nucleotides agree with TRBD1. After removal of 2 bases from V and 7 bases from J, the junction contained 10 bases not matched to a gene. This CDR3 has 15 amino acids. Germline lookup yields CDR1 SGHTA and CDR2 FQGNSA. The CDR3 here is CASSLPGQIPDEAFF. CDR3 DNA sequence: TGTGCCAGCAGCTTACCGGGACAGATACCGGATGAAGCTTTCTTT.

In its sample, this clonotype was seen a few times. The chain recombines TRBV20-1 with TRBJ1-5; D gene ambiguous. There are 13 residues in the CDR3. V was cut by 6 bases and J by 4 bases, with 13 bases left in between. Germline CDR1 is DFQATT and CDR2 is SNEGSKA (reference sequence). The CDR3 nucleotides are TGCAGTGCCCAGATGGGCAGTAATCAGCCCCAGCATTTT. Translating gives CSAQMGSNQPQHF.

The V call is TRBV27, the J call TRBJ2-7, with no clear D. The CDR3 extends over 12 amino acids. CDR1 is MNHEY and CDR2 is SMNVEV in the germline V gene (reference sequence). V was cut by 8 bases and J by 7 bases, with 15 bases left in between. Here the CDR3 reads CASSLRGREQYF. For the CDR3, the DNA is TGTGCCAGCTCCTTGCGAGGCCGGGAGCAGTACTTC.

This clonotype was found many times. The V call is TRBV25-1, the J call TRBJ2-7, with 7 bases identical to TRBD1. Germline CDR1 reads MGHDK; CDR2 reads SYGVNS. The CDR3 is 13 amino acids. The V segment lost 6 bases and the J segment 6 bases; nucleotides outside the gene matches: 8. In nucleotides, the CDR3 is TGTGCCAGCAGATCGACAGGGTCCAGCGAGCAGTACTTC. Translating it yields CASRSTGSSEQYF.

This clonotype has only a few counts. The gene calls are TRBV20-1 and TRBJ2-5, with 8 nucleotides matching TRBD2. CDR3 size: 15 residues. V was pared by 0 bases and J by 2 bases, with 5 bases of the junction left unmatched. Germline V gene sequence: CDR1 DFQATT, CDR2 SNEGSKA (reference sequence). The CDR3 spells CSARDPAGAQETQYF. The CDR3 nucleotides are TGCAGTGCTAGAGATCCAGCGGGGGCACAAGAGACCCAGTACTTC.

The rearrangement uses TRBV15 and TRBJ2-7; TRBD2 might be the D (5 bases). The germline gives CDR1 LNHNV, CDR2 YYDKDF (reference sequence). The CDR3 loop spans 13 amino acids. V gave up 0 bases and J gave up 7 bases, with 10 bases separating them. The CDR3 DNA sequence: TGTGCCACCAGCAGAGATCCCGGAGGAGAGCAGTACTTC. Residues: CATSRDPGGEQYF.

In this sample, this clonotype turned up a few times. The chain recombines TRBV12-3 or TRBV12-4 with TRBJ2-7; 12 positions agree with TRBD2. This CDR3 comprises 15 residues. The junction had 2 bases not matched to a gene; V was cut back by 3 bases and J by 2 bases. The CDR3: CASSFLAGGTYEQYF. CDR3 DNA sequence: TGTGCCAGCAGTTTCCTAGCGGGGGGGACCTACGAGCAGTACTTC.

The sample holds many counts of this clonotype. CDR3 sequence reads: CASSLAENYGYTF. For the CDR3, the DNA is TGTGCCAGCAGCTTGGCAGAAAACTATGGCTACACCTTC. The chain has TRBV5-6 and TRBJ1-2; D gene uncertain. The germline V gene has CDR1 SGHDT and CDR2 YYEEEE. The CDR3 totals 13 residues. V was shortened by 0 bases and J by 2 bases, with 5 bases between the two germline ends.

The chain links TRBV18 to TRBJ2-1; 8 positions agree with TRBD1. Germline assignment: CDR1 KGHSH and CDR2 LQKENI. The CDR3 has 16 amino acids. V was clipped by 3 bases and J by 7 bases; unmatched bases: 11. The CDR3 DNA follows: TGTGCCAGCTCACCTAAGGAAGCAGGGGGCCTAAATGAGCAGTTCTTC. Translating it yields CASSPKEAGGLNEQFF.

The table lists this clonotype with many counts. The CDR3 loop reads CASSSWASGRAEQFF. CDR3 DNA sequence: TGTGCCAGCAGTTCATGGGCTAGCGGGAGAGCAGAGCAGTTCTTC. The rearrangement uses TRBV25-1 and TRBJ2-1, with 10 bases identical to TRBD2. Per the germline V gene, CDR1 is MGHDK and CDR2 is SYGVNS. Unmatched junction bases numbered 11, after V lost 5 bases and J lost 10 bases. The CDR3 runs 15 residues.

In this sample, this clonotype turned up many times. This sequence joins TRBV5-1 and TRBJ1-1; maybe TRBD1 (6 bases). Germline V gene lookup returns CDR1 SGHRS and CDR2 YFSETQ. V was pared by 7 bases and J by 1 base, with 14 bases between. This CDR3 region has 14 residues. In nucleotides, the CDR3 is TGCGCCAGCCAACCGACAGGTTCGAACACTGAAGCTTTCTTT. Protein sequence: CASQPTGSNTEAFF.

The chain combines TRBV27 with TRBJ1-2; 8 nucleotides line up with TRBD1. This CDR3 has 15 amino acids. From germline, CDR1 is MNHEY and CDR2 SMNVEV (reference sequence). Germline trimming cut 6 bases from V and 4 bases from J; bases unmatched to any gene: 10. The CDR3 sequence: CASSNGQGFLYGYTF. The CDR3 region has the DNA TGTGCCAGCAGCAACGGACAGGGATTTCTCTATGGCTACACCTTC.

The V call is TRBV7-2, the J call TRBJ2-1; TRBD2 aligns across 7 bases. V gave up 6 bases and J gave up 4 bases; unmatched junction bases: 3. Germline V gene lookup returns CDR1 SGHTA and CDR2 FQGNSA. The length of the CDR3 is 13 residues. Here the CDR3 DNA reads TGTGCCAGCAGGGGGGAGGGTTACAATGAGCAGTTCTTC. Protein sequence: CASRGEGYNEQFF.

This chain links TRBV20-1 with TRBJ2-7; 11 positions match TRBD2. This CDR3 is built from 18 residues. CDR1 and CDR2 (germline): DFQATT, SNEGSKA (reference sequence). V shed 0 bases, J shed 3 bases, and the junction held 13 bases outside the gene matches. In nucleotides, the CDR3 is TGCAGTGCTAGAGATCTAGCGGGAGGTTTGATCCCCCTCTACGAGCAGTACTTC. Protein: CSARDLAGGLIPLYEQYF.

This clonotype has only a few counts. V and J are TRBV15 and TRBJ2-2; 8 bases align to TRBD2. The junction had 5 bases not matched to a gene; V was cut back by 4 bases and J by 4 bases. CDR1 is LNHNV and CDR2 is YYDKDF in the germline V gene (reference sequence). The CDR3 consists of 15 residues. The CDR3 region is CATSKSGGVTGELFF. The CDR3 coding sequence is TGTGCCACCAGCAAGTCGGGGGGGGTCACCGGGGAGCTGTTTTTT.